Sequencing of this TCR beta chain was carried out in a study of cytotoxic CD8 clonotypes in ibrutinib-treated CLL. Study background: Partial responses numbered some 24 and complete responses 2; after a median around 63 months, 14 stayed remitted and approximately twelve progressed. Samples showed on average about 240,000 productive templates and tens of thousands of productive rearrangements.

Method: immunoSEQ multiplex PCR; TCRdb's copy keeps in-frame clones and lacks some. The data hold approximately 190,000 clones, with 70% observed a single time. The V gene lost 1 base and the J gene lost 4 bases, with 11 bases spanning the gap. CDR3 size: 15 residues. The germline V gene encodes CDR1 LGHNA and CDR2 YNFKEQ. Study findings and constraints: Clonality correlated strongly with circulating CD8+ T cells and exceeded age-matched healthy donors at baseline.

About this clone itself: Its antigen is undetermined.

The sequencing used PBMCs, collected after 12 months of ibrutinib treatment. The chain joins TRBV4-2 to TRBJ2-1, with TRBD2 as a possible D gene (6 bases). This clonotype originated in a human donor with chronic lymphocytic leukemia. The CDR3 sequence: CASSQAGTVYNEQFF. The CDR3 region has the DNA TGTGCCAGCAGCCAAGCTGGGACTGTTTACAATGAGCAGTTCTTC.